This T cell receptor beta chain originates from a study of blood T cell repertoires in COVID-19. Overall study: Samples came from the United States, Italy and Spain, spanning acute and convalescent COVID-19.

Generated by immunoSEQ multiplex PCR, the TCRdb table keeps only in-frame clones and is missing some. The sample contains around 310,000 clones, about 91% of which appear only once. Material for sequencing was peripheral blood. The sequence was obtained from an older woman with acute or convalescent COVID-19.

In DNA, the CDR3 is TGTGCCAGCAGCGCTCCAGGGGAGACTGAAGCTTTCTTT. It yields the protein CASSAPGETEAFF. The rearrangement uses TRBV9 and TRBJ1-1, with D tentatively TRBD1 (6 bases). The CDR3 runs to 13 residues. Germline V lookup: CDR1 SGDLS, CDR2 YYNGEE. Trimming removed 3 bases from V and 5 bases from J, with 11 bases in between.